The 17 T cell receptor beta chains below all came from one sample that was sequenced in a study of blood T cell repertoires in COVID-19. The assay was immunoSEQ multiplex PCR, and TCRdb's table has in-frame clones only and misses some. The profile shows 260,000 or so clones, approximately 89% of them singletons. Material: PBMCs or T cells enriched from blood (not recorded which). The origin of the receptors is a woman between 35 and 50 years old with acute COVID-19.

V gene TRBV28 combines with J gene TRBJ1-5; the D is unclear. Germline loops: CDR1 MDHEN, CDR2 SYDVKM. V lost 0 bases to trimming and J lost 7 bases, with 19 bases between them. The CDR3 length is 17 residues. CDR3 coding DNA: TGTGCCAGCAGTTTATGGGGTACCCTAGATGGGAGACAGCCCCAGCATTTT. This codes for CASSLWGTLDGRQPQHF.

V and J are TRBV19 and TRBJ1-3; 7 nucleotides line up with TRBD1. The V and J ends lost 4 bases and 0 bases, in that order; junction bases with no gene match: 9. Germline CDR1 and CDR2: LNHDA and SQIVND (reference sequence). CDR3 length equals 17 residues. In nucleotides, the CDR3 is TGTGCCAGTAGTAACCCGGGACAGCCAGACTCTGGAAACACCATATATTTT. As protein: CASSNPGQPDSGNTIYF.

This clone showed up just once. The CDR3 loop is CASSEEDPGVTEKLFF. As DNA, the CDR3 is TGTGCCAGCAGTGAAGAGGACCCGGGAGTAACTGAAAAACTGTTTTTT. This chain links TRBV2 with TRBJ1-4, with no clear D. The CDR3 spans 16 residues. The V gene's germline CDR1 is SNHLY and CDR2 FYNNEI. V dropped 1 base and J dropped 7 bases, with 16 bases sitting between them.

The V call is TRBV2, the J call TRBJ2-1, with TRBD2 matching 13 bases. Germline lookup yields CDR1 SNHLY and CDR2 FYNNEI. The junction had 9 bases not matched to a gene; V was cut back by 7 bases and J by 6 bases. The CDR3 consists of 16 residues. The CDR3 bases are TGTGCCAGCATGGACCGACTAGCGGGAGGAGGCAATGAGCAGTTCTTC. Amino acid sequence: CASMDRLAGGGNEQFF.

The gene calls are TRBV5-8 and TRBJ2-7, with 10 bases fitting TRBD1. Germline values: CDR1 SGHTS, CDR2 YDEGEE. V lost 7 bases and J lost 4; bases outside the gene matches: 8. The length of the CDR3 is 14 residues. Here the CDR3 reads CASRYGTGVYEQYF. The CDR3 DNA is TGTGCCAGCCGGTATGGGACAGGGGTGTACGAGCAGTACTTC.

The chain joins TRBV30 to TRBJ1-1; D is unclear. V shed 0 bases and J shed 1 base, with 12 bases lying between them. The CDR3 sequence is 15 residues long. Germline CDR1 is GTSNPN and CDR2 is SVGIG (reference sequence). This CDR3 is CAWSVLRGGNTEAFF. The CDR3, as DNA: TGTGCCTGGAGTGTACTGCGGGGTGGGAACACTGAAGCTTTCTTT. Full variable domain (outside the CDR3, taken from reference TRBV30 and TRBJ1-1): SQTIHQWPATLVQPVGSPLSLECTVEGTSNPNLYWYRQAAGRGLQLLFYSVGIGQISSEVPQNLSASRPQDRQFILSSKKLLLSDSGFYLCAWSVLRGGNTEAFFGQGTRLTVV.

There are a few counts of this clone. V and J are TRBV28 and TRBJ1-2, with TRBD1 matching 7 bases. V was pared by 6 bases and J by 1 base, with 17 bases of the junction left unmatched. The CDR3 contains 18 residues. Germline V CDR1 and CDR2: MDHEN, SYDVKM. CDR3 region: CASSEMGTAPLDNYGYTF. The CDR3 DNA reads TGTGCCAGCAGCGAGATGGGGACAGCTCCCTTGGATAACTATGGCTACACCTTC.

This clone was recorded a few times. V is TRBV18 and J is TRBJ1-2; no firm D call. Trimming stripped 2 bases from V and 3 bases from J, with 13 bases between. Germline lookup yields CDR1 KGHSH and CDR2 LQKENI. The CDR3 runs 15 residues. The CDR3 loop is CASSPSPALDYGYTF. The CDR3 DNA reads as TGTGCCAGCTCACCATCACCTGCGTTAGACTATGGCTACACCTTC.

This chain uses TRBV4-1 with TRBJ2-1; 8 bases match TRBD2. V shed 1 base, J shed 7 bases, and the junction held 12 bases outside the gene matches. The V gene's germline CDR1 is MGHRA and CDR2 YSYEKL. The length of the CDR3 is 17 residues. The chain's CDR3 is CASSQVFSGRAANEQFF. CDR3 nucleotides: TGCGCCAGCAGCCAAGTATTTTCCGGGAGGGCGGCTAATGAGCAGTTCTTC.

The chain carries TRBV30 and TRBJ1-5, with no clear D. The CDR3 is 13 amino acids. V was trimmed by 4 bases and J by 8 bases, leaving 15 bases between them. Germline CDR1 GTSNPN, CDR2 SVGIG (reference sequence). Here the CDR3 reads CAWTPLGGKPQHF. The CDR3 region has the DNA TGTGCCTGGACCCCCCTGGGAGGGAAGCCCCAGCATTTT.

This chain links TRBV18 with TRBJ2-1, with TRBD2 as a possible D gene (6 bases). Germline-derived CDR1 and CDR2 are KGHSH and LQKENI. The V end was cut by 4 bases, the J end by 5 bases, with 12 bases between. The CDR3 length is 14 residues. CDR3 sequence: CASSLGGRDNEQFF. CDR3 DNA: TGTGCCAGCTCACTCGGGGGACGCGACAATGAGCAGTTCTTC.

The rearrangement uses TRBV4-3 and TRBJ1-1, with a possible D match to TRBD1 (5 bases). Germline V gene sequence: CDR1 LGHNA, CDR2 YSLEER. V dropped 2 bases and J dropped 2 bases, with 9 bases sitting between them. The CDR3 loop spans 14 amino acids. DNA of the CDR3: TGCGCCAGCAGCCAATGGGGGGAAAACACTGAAGCTTTCTTT. Protein product: CASSQWGENTEAFF.

The J gene is TRBJ2-7, the V gene TRBV2; TRBD2 is a possible D gene (6 bases). V lost 8 bases and J 4 bases, leaving 24 bases between the germline ends. Germline V gene data show CDR1 as SNHLY and CDR2 as FYNNEI. This CDR3 has 16 residues. CDR3 protein: CASSGGEGITAYEQYV. The CDR3, as DNA: TGTGCCAGCTCAGGAGGGGAAGGGATAACAGCTTACGAGCAGTACGTC.

The chain uses TRBV7-9 and TRBJ2-3; 9 bases align to TRBD2. Germline lookup yields CDR1 SEHNR and CDR2 FQNEAQ (reference sequence). V was clipped by 5 bases and J by 3 bases; unmatched bases: 6. The CDR3 contains 15 residues. CDR3 nucleotides: TGTGCCAGCAGCATTAGCGGGAGATCGACAGATACGCAGTATTTT. Amino acids: CASSISGRSTDTQYF.

The chain couples TRBV30 to TRBJ1-1; the D gene is possibly TRBD1 (5 bases). The CDR3 totals 13 residues. V shed 1 base and J shed 4 bases, with 10 bases lying between them. Germline assignment: CDR1 GTSNPN and CDR2 SVGIG (reference sequence). The CDR3, as DNA: TGTGCCTGGAGTGGCAGGGATGGCACTGAAGCTTTCTTT. It is translated as CAWSGRDGTEAFF.

The gene calls are TRBV5-4 and TRBJ2-3; the match to TRBD2 covers 11 bases. Unmatched junction bases numbered 6, after V lost 0 bases and J lost 3 bases. The CDR3 has 17 amino acids. Germline CDR1 SGHNT, CDR2 YYREEE (reference sequence). Here the CDR3 reads CASSLGVAGGPTDTQYF. CDR3 DNA: TGTGCCAGCAGCTTGGGAGTAGCGGGAGGGCCTACAGATACGCAGTATTTT.

The V and J genes are TRBV6-5 and TRBJ1-2, with a weak D call TRBD1 (5 bases). This CDR3 is 14 amino acids long. The germline V and J ends were trimmed by 5 bases and 2 bases, with 12 bases remaining between them. Germline V lookup: CDR1 MNHEY, CDR2 SVGAGI. For the CDR3, the DNA is TGTGCCAGCAGTCACCTCGGGGGGAACTATGGCTACACCTTC. Its protein is CASSHLGGNYGYTF.